Given below is one T cell receptor (beta chain) in context. Its antigen is not identified. Profiling relied on immunoSEQ multiplex PCR, and the TCRdb table lists in-frame clones only, not all of them. The sample holds hundreds of thousands of clones, around nine tenths seen once. As to treatment: some 19 received Ad26.COV2.S at low or high dose, single or two shots; about 5 received placebo; per-sample allocation not given. The study sampled participants on day 63 after the first vaccine or placebo injection. Immunization relied on an Ad26 vector, which expressed Wuhan-strain SARS-CoV-2 spike. These data originate in a study of Ad26.COV2.S vaccination and SARS-CoV-2 variants. Study-level results: Researchers reported similar non-spike TCR breadth in vaccine and placebo recipients.

This TCR was sampled from a person aged 18-60 years who received the Ad26.COV2.S COVID-19 vaccine or a placebo. The starting material was peripheral blood, obtained in a trial of Ad26.COV2.S vaccine versus placebo.

CDR3 in amino acids: CASSIAGQANSPLHF. As DNA, the CDR3 is TGTGCCAGTAGTATCGCGGGACAGGCCAATTCACCCCTCCACTTT. This chain connects TRBV19 to TRBJ1-6, with 8 bases that match TRBD1. Germline V gene lookup returns CDR1 LNHDA and CDR2 SQIVND (reference sequence). There are 15 residues in the CDR3. Trimming at V came to 3 bases and at J to 7 bases, leaving 5 bases not matched to a gene. The full variable domain, rest sourced from reference TRBV19 and TRBJ1-6, is DGGITQSPKYLFRKEGQNVTLSCEQNLNHDAMYWYRQDPGQGLRLIYYSQIVNDFQKGDIAEGYSVSREKKESFPLTVTSAQKNPTAFYLCASSIAGQANSPLHFGNGTRLTVT.